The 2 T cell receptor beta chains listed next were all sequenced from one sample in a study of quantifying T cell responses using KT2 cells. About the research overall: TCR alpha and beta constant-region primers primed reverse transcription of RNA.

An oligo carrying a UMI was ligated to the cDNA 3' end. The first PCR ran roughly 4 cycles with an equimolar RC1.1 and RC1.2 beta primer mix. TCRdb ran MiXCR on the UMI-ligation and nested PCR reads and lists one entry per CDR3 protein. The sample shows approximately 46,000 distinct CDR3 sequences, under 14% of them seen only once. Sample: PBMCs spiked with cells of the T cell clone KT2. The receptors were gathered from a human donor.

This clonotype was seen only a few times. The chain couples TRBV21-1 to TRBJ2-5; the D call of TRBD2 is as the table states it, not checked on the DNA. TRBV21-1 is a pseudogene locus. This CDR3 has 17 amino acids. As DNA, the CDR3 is TGTGCCAGCAGCAAAGCGCTTCAAGGCAGCGGAAGAGAGACCCAGTACTTC. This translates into CASSKALQGSGRETQYF.

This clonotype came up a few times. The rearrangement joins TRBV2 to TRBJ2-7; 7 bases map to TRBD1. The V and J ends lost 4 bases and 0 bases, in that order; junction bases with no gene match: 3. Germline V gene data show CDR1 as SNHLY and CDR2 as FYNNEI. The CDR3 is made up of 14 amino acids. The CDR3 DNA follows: TGTGCCAGCAGTGCTGGGACAGCCTCCTACGAGCAGTACTTC. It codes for CASSAGTASYEQYF.